Included here is one T cell receptor beta chain sequence, with context. This entry is derived from a study of blood T cell repertoires in COVID-19. Some clones are missing from TCRdb's copy, which holds only in-frame ones; the method was immunoSEQ multiplex PCR. The table includes 250,000 to 350,000 clones, approximately 80% detected once. The CDR3 totals 15 residues. Germline CDR1 reads SGHTS; CDR2 reads YDEGEE. V shed 2 bases, J shed 2 bases, and the junction held 4 bases outside the gene matches. Source material: peripheral blood. The sequence derives from a woman aged 50 to 65 with active or convalescent COVID-19. The V and J genes are TRBV5-8 and TRBJ1-3, with TRBD1 matching 7 bases. CDR3 protein: CASSLRQGPGNTIYF. The CDR3 DNA sequence: TGTGCCAGCAGCTTACGACAGGGCCCTGGAAACACCATATATTTT.